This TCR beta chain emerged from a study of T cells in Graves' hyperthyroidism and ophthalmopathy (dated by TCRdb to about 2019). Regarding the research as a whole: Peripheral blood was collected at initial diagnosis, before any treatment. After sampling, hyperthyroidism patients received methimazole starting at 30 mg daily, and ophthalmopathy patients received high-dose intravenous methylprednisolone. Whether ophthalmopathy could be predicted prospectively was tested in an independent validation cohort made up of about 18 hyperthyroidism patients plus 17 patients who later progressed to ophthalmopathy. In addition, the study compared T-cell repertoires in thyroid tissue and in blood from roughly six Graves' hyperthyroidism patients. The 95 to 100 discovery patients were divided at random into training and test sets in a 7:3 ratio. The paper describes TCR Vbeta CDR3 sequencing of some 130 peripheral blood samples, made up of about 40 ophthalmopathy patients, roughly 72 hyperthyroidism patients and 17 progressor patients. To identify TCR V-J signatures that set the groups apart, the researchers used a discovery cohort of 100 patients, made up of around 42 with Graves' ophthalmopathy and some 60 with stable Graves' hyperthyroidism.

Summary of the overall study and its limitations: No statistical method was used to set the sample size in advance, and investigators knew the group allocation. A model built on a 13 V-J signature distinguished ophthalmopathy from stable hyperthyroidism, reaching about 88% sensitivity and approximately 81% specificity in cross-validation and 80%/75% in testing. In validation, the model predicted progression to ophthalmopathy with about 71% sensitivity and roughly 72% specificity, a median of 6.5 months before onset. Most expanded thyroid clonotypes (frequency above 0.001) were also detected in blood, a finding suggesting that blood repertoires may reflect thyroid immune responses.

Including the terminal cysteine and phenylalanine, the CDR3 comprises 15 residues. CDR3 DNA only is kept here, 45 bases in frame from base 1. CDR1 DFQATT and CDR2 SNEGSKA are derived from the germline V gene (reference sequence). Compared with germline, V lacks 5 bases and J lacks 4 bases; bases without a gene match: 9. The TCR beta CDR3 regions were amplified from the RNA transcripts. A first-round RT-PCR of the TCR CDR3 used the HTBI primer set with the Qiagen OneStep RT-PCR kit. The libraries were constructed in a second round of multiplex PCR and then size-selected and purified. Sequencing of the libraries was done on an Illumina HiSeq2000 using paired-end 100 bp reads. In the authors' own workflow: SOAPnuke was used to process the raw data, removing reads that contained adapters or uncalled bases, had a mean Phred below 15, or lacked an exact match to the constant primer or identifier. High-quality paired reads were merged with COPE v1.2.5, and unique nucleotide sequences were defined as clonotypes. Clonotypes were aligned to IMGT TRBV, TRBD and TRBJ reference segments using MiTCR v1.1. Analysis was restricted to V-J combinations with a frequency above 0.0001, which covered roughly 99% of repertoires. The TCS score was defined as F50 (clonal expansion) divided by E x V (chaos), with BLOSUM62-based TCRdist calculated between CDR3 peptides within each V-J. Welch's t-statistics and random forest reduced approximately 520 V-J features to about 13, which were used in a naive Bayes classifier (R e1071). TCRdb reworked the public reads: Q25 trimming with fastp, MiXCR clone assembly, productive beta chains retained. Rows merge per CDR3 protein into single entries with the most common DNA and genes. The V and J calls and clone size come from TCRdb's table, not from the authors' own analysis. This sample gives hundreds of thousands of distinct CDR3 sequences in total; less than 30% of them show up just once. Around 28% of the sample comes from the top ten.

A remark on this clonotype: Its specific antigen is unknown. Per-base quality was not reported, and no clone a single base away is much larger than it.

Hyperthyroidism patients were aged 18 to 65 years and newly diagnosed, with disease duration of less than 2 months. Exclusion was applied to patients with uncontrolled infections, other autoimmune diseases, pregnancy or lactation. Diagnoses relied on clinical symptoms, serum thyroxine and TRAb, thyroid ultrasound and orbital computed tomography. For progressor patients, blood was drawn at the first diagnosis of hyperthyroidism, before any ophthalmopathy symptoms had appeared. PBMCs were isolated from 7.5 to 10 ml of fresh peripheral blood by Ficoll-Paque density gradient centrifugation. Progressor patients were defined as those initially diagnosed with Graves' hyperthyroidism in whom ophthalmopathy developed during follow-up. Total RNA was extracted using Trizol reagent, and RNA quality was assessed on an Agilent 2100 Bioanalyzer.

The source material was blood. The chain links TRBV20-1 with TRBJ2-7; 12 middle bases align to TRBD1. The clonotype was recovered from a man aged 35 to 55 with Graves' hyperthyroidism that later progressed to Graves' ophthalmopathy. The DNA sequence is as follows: TGCAGTGCTCAACGACCGGGACAGGGGGCATACGAGCAGTACTTC. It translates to CSAQRPGQGAYEQYF.